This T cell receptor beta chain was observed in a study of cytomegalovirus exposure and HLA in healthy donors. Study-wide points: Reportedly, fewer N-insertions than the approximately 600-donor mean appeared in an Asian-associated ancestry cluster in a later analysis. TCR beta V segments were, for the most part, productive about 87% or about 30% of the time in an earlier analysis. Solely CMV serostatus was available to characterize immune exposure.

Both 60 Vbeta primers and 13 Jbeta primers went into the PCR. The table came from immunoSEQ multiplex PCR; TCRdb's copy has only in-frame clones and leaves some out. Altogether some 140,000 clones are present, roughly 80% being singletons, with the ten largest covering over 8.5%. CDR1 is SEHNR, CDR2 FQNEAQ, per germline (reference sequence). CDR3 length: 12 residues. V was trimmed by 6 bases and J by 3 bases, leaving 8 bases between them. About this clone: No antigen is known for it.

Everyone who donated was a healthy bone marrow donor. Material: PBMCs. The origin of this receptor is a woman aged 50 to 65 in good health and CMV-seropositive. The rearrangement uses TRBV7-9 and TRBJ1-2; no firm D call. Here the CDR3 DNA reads TGTGCCAGCAGTCCCGGGGACTATGGCTACACCTTC. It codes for CASSPGDYGYTF.